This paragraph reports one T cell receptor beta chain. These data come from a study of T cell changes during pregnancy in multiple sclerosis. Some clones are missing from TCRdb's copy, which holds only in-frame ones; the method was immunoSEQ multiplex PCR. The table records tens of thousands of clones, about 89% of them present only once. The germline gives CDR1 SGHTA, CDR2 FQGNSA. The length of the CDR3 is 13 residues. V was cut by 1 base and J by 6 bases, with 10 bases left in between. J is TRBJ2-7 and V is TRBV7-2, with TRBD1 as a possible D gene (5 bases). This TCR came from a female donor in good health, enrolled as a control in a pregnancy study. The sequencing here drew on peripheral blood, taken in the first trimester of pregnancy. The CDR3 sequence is CASSLGRQGEQYF. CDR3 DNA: TGTGCCAGCAGCTTAGGACGTCAGGGCGAGCAGTACTTC.